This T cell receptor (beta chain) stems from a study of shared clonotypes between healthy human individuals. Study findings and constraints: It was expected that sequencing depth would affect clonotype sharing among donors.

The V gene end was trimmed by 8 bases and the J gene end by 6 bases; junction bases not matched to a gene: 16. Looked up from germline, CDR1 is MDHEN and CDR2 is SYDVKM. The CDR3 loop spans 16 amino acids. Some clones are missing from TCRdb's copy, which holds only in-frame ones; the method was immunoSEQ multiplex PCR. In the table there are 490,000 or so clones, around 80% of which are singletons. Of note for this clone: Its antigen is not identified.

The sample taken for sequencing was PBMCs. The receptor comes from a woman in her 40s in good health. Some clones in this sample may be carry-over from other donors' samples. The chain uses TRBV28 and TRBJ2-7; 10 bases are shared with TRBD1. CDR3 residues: CASGIRFGTGASEQYF. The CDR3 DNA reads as TGTGCCAGCGGCATCCGGTTTGGGACAGGGGCATCCGAGCAGTACTTC.